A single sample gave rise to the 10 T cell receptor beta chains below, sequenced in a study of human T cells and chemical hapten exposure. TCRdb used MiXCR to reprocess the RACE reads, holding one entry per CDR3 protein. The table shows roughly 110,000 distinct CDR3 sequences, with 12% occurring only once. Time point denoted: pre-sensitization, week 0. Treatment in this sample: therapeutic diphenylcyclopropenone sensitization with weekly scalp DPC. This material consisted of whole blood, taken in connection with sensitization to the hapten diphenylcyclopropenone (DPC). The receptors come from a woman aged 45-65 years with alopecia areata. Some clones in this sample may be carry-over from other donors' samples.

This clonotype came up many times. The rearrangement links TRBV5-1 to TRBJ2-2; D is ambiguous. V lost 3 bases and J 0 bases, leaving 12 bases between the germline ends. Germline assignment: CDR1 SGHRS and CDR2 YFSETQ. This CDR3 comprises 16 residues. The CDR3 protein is CASSWQVNPNTGELFF. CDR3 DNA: TGCGCCAGCAGCTGGCAGGTTAACCCGAACACCGGGGAGCTGTTTTTT.

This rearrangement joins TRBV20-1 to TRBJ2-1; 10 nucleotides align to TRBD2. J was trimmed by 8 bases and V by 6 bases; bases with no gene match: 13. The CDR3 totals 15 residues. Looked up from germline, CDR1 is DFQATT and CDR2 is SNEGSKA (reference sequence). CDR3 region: CSAGALAGARDEQFF. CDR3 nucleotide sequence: TGCAGTGCAGGGGCGCTAGCGGGAGCTAGGGATGAGCAGTTCTTC.

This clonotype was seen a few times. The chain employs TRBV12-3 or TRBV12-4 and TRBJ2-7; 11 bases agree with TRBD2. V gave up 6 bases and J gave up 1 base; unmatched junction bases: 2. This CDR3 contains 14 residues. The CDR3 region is CASRGTSGSYEQYF. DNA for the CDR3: TGTGCCAGCAGGGGGACTAGCGGTTCCTACGAGCAGTACTTC.

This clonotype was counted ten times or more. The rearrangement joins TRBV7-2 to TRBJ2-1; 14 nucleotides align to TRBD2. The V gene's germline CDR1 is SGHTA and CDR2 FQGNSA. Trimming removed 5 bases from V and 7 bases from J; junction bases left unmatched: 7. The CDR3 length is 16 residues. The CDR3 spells CASSPRTSGGWNEQFF. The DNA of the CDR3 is TGTGCCAGCAGCCCTCGGACTAGCGGGGGGTGGAATGAGCAGTTCTTC.

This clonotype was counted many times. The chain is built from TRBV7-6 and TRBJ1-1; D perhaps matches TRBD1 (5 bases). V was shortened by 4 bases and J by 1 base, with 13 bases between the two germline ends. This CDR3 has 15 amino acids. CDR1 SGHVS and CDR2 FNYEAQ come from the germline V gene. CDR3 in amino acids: CASSSRWGQNTEAFF. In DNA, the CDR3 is TGTGCCAGCAGCTCACGGTGGGGCCAGAACACTGAAGCTTTCTTT.

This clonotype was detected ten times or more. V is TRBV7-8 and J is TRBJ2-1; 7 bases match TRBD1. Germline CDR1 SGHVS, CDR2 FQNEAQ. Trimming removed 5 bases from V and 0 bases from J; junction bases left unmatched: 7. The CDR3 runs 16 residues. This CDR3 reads CASSIRRDSSYNEQFF. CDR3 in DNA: TGTGCCAGCAGCATACGCCGGGACAGCTCCTACAATGAGCAGTTCTTC.

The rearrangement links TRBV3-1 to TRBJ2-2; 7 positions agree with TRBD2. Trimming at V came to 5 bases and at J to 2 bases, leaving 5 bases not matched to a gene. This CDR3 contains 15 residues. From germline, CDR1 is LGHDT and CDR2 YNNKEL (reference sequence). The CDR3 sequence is CASSYTGLNTGELFF. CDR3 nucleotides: TGTGCCAGCAGCTATACGGGACTAAACACCGGGGAGCTGTTTTTT.

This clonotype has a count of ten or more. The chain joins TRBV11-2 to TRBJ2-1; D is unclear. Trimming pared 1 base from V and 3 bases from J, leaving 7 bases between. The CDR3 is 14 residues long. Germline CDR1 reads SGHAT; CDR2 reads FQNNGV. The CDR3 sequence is CASSLGGLYNEQFF. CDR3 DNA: TGTGCCAGCAGCTTAGGCGGCCTCTACAATGAGCAGTTCTTC.

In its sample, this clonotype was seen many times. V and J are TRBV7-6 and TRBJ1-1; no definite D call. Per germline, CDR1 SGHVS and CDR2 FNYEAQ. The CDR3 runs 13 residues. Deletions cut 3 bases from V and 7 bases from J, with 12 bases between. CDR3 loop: CASSLTTRDEAFF. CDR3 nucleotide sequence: TGTGCCAGCAGCTTGACAACCCGGGATGAAGCTTTCTTT.

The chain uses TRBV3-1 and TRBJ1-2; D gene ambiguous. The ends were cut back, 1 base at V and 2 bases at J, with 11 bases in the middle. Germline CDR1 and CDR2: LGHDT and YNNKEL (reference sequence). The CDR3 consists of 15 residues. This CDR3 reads CASSQASGVNYGYTF. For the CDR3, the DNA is TGTGCCAGCAGCCAAGCGTCCGGGGTAAACTATGGCTACACCTTC. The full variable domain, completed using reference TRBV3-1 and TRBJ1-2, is DTAVSQTPKYLVTQMGNDKSIKCEQNLGHDTMYWYKQDSKKFLKIMFSYNNKELIINETVPNRFSPKSPDKAHLNLHINSLELGDSAVYFCASSQASGVNYGYTFGSGTRLTVV.